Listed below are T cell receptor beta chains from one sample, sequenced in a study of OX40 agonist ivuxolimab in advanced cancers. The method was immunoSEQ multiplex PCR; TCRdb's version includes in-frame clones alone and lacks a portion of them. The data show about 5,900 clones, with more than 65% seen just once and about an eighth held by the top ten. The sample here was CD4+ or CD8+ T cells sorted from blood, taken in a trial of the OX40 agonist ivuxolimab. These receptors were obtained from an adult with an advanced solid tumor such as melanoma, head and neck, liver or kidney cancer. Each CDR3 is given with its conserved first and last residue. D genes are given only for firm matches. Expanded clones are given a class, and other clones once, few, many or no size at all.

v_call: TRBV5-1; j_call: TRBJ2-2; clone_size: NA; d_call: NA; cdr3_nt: TGCGCCAGCAGCTTGGACGAGGGTTTGAACGGGGAGCTGTTTTTT; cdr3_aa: CASSLDEGLNGELFF
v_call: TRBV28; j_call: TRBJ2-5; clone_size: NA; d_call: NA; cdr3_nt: TGTGCCAGCAGTTTACCAGGGGACACCGGAGCGACCCAGTACTTC; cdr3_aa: CASSLPGDTGATQYF
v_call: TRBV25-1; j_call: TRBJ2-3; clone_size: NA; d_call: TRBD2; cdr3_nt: TGTGCCAGCAGCCCGGAAGAGACGGGGGGTTTAGATACGCAGTATTTT; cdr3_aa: CASSPEETGGLDTQYF
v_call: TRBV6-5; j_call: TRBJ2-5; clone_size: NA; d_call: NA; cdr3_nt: TGTGCCAGCAGTTACTCTTACGGGGGGCTGGGGGAGACCCAGTACTTC; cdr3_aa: CASSYSYGGLGETQYF
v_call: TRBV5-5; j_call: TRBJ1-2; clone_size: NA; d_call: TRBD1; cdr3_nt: TGTGCCAGCAGCATGAGGGGGCGCGAGGGCTACACCTTC; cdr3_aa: CASSMRGREGYTF
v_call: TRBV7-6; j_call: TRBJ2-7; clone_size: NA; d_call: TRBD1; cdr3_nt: TGTGCCAGCAGCCTGACAGGGCCCCTGGACGAGCAGTACTTC; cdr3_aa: CASSLTGPLDEQYF
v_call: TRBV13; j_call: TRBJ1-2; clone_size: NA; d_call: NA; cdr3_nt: TGTGCCAGCAGCTTAGATCGGCCCTCACCAGGCTATGGCTACACCTTC; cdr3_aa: CASSLDRPSPGYGYTF
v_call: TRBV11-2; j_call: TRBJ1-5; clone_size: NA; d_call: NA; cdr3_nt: TGTGCCAGCAGCTTAGGCAGTCGCCCGGATCAGCCCCAGCATTTT; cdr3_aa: CASSLGSRPDQPQHF
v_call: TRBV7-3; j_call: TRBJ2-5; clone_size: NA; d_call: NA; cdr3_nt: TGTGCCAGCAGCCCAGTTGGGGGTGTTAAAGAGACCCAGTACTTC; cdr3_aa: CASSPVGGVKETQYF
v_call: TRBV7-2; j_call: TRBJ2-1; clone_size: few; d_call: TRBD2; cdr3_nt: TGTGCCAGCAGCGCAAGGACTAGATTTAATGAGCAGTTCTTC; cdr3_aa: CASSARTRFNEQFF
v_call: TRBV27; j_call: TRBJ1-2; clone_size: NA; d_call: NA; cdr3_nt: TGTGCCAGCAGTTGGGGCGCCGCTAACTATGGCTACACCTTC; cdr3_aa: CASSWGAANYGYTF
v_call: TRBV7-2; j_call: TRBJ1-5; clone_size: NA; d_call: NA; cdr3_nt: TGTGCCAGCAGTTACGGGCTAGGAGATCAGCCCCAGCATTTT; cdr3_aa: CASSYGLGDQPQHF
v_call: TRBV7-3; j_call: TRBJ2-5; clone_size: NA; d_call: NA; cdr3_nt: TGTGCCAGCAGCCGGGACGGGGGTCTTTCGGAGACCCAGTACTTC; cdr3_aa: CASSRDGGLSETQYF
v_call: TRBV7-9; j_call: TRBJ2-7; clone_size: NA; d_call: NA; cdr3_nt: TGTGCCAGCAGCTTCTCTGACGGCGTTTGGCCGCACCCCACCTACGAGCAGTACTTC; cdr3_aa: CASSFSDGVWPHPTYEQYF
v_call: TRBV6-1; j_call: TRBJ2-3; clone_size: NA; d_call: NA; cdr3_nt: TGTGCCAGCAGTGGGGCGCGGGACACAGATACGCAGTATTTT; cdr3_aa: CASSGARDTDTQYF
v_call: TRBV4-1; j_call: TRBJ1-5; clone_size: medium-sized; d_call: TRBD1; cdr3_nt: TGCGCCAGCAGCCAAGATCAGATGGGACAGGGGAGAGATCAGCCCCAGCATTTT; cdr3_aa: CASSQDQMGQGRDQPQHF
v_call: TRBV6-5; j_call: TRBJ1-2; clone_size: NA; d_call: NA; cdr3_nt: TGTGCCAGCACCCAGGGCTCCTATGGCTACACCTTC; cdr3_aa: CASTQGSYGYTF
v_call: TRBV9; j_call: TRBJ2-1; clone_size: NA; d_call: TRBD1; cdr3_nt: TGTGCCAGCAGCGACGACAGGGGGGCCTACAATGAGCAGTTCTTC; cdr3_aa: CASSDDRGAYNEQFF
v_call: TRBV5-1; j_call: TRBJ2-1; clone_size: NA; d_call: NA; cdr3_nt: TGCGCCAGCAGCCCGGAGCAGCAACCCTACAATGAGCAGTTCTTC; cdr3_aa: CASSPEQQPYNEQFF
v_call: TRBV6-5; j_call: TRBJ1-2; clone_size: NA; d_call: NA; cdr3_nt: TGTGCCAGCAGTGACGACGGAGTCTATGGCTACACCTTC; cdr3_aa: CASSDDGVYGYTF
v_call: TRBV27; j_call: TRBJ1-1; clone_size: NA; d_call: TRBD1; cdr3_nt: TGTGCCAGCAGTTCCCCCGGACAGGGTACTGAAGCTTTCTTT; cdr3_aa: CASSSPGQGTEAFF